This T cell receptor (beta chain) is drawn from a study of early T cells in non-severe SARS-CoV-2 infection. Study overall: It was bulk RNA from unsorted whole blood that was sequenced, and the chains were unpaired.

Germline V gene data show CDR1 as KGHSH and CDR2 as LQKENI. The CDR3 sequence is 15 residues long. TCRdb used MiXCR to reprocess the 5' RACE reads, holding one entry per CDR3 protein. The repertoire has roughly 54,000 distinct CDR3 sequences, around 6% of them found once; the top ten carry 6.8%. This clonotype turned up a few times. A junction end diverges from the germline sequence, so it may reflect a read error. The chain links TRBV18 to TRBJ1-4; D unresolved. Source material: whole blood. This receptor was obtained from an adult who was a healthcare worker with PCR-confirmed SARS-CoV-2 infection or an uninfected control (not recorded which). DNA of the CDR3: TGTGTCAGCTCACCTTGGCAGGTCAATAATGAAAAACTGTTTTTT. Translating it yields CVSSPWQVNNEKLFF.